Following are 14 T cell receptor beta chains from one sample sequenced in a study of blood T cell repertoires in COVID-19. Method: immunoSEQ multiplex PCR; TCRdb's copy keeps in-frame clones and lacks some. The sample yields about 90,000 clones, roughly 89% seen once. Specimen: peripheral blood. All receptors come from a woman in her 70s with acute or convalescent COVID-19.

The CDR3 loop reads CASSLSFMNTEAFF. The CDR3 DNA follows: TGCGCCAGCAGCCTTTCTTTTATGAACACTGAAGCTTTCTTT. The chain couples TRBV5-1 to TRBJ1-1; D is undetermined. Germline values: CDR1 SGHRS, CDR2 YFSETQ. The CDR3 consists of 14 residues. V lost 4 bases and J lost 0, with 10 bases in between. Full variable domain (outside the CDR3, taken from reference TRBV5-1 and TRBJ1-1): KAGVTQTPRYLIKTRGQQVTLSCSPISGHRSVSWYQQTPGQGLQFLFEYFSETQRNKGNFPGRFSGRQFSNSRSEMNVSTLELGDSALYLCASSLSFMNTEAFFGQGTRLTVV.

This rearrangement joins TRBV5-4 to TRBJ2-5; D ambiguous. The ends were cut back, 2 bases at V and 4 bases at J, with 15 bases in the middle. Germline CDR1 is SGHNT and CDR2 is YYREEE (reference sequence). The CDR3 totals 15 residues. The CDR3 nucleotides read TGTGCCAGCAGCTTTGCCGTGGCGGAATTAGAGACCCAGTACTTC. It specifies CASSFAVAELETQYF.

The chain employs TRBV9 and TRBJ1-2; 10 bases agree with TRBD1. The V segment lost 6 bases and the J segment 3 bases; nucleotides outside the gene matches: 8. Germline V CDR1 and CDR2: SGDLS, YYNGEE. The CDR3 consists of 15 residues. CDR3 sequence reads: CASTSDRGHHYGYTF. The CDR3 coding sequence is TGTGCCAGCACTTCCGACAGGGGGCATCACTATGGCTACACCTTC.

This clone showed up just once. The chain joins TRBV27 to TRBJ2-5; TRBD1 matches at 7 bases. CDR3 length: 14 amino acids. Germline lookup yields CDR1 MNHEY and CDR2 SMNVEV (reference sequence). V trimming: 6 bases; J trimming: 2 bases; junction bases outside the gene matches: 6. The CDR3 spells CASSRPGQQETQYF. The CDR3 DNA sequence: TGTGCCAGCAGCCGACCGGGACAGCAAGAGACCCAGTACTTC.

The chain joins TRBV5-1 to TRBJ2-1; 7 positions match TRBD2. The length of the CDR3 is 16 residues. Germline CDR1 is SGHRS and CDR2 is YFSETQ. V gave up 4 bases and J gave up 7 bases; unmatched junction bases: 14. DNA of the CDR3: TGCGCCAGCAGCCCGGTCCAAGCGGGGCGGCAGAATGAGCAGTTCTTC. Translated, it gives CASSPVQAGRQNEQFF.

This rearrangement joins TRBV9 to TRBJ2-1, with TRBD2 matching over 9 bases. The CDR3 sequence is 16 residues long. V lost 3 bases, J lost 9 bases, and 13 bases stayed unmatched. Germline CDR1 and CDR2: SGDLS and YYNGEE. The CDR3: CASSGPGGGRAFEQFF. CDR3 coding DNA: TGTGCCAGCAGCGGACCTGGCGGCGGGAGGGCCTTTGAGCAGTTCTTC.

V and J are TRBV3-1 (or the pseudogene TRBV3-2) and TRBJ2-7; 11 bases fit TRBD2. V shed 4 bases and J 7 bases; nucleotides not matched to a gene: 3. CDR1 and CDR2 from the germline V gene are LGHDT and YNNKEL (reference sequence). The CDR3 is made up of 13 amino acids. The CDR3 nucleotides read TGTGCCAGCAGCCCCGGACTAGCGGGTGAGCAGTACTTC. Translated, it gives CASSPGLAGEQYF.

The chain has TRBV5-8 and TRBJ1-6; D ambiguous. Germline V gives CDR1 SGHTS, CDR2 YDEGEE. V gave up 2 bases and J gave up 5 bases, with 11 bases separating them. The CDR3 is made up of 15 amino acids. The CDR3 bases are TGTGCCAGCAGCTTATCAGGAACACATAATTCACCCCTCCACTTT. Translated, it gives CASSLSGTHNSPLHF.

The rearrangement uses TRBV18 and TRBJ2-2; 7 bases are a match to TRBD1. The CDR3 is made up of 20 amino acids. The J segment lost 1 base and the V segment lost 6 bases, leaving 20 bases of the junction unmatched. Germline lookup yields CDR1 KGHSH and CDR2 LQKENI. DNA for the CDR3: TGTGCCAGCTCCCGCGTGCCCCCATGGGGACAGAATTTGAACACCGGGGAGCTGTTTTTT. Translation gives CASSRVPPWGQNLNTGELFF.

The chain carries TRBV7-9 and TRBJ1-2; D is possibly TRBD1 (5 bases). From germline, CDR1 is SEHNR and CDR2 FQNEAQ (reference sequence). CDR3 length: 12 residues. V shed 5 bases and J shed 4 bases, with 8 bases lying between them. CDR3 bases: TGTGCCAGCAGCCTCGACAGCTATGGCTACACCTTC. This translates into CASSLDSYGYTF.

The CDR3 nucleotides read TGTGCCAGCGGAAAAACAGGGATCACTGAAGCTTTCTTT. Amino acid sequence: CASGKTGITEAFF. The genes are TRBV28 and TRBJ1-1, with D perhaps TRBD1 (6 bases). CDR1 is MDHEN and CDR2 is SYDVKM in the germline V gene. Trimming took 8 bases from V and 4 from J, leaving 14 bases between them. This CDR3 is 13 amino acids long. The full variable domain, with the rest looked up from reference TRBV28 and TRBJ1-1, is DVKVTQSSRYLVKRTGEKVFLECVQDMDHENMFWYRQDPGLGLRLIYFSYDVKMKEKGDIPEGYSVSREKKERFSLILESASTNQTSMYLCASGKTGITEAFFGQGTRLTVV.

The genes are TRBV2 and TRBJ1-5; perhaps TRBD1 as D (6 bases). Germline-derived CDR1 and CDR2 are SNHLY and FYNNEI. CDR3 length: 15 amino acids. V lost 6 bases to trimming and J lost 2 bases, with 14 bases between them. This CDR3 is CASSLTGWGNQPQHF. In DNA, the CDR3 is TGTGCCAGCAGCTTAACAGGGTGGGGCAATCAGCCCCAGCATTTT.

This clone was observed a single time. CDR3 residues: CSAHRGGELFF. CDR3 nucleotides: TGCAGTGCTCACCGAGGCGGGGAGCTGTTTTTT. This chain connects TRBV20-1 to TRBJ2-2; no definite D call. CDR3 length equals 11 residues. V dropped 5 bases and J dropped 7 bases, with 8 bases sitting between them. Germline CDR1 reads DFQATT; CDR2 reads SNEGSKA (reference sequence).

For the CDR3, the DNA is TGTGCCAGCATCCGGGACATAGCTGAAGCTTTCTTT. This gives the protein CASIRDIAEAFF. V gene TRBV28 combines with J gene TRBJ1-1; a possible D gene is TRBD1 (6 bases). The CDR3 covers 12 residues. V lost 7 bases, J lost 6 bases, and 12 bases lay in between. Germline V CDR1 and CDR2: MDHEN, SYDVKM.